This T cell receptor beta chain was captured by sequencing in a study of blood T cell repertoires in COVID-19. About the study: Sources were T cells, B-cell-depleted T cells, or PBMCs; the material itself was cDNA or gDNA.

Generated by immunoSEQ multiplex PCR, the TCRdb table keeps only in-frame clones and is missing some. This table has 150,000 or so clones, approximately 92% appearing once. Seattle participants joined during active infection and were tracked over time. Germline V gene lookup returns CDR1 SEHNR and CDR2 FQNEAQ (reference sequence). CDR3 length: 14 amino acids. With 0 bases removed from V and 2 bases from J, the gap between germline ends came to 5 bases. Input material: peripheral blood. The rearrangement links TRBV7-9 to TRBJ2-1; D unresolved. The TCR originated in a man between 18 and 29 years old with COVID-19, enrolled during active disease. CDR3 DNA sequence: TGTGCCAGCAGCTTAGCACTCGCCTACAATGAGCAGTTCTTC. Amino acids: CASSLALAYNEQFF.